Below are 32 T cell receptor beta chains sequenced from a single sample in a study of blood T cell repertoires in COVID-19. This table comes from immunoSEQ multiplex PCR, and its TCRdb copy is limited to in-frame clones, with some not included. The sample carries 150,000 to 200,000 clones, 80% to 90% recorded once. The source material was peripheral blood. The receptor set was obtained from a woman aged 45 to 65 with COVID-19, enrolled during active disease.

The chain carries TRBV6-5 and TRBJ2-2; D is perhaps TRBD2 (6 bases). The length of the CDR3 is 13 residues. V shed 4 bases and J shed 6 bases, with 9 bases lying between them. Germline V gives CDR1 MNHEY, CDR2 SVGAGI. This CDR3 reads CASSFGGSGELFF. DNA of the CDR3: TGTGCCAGCAGTTTTGGGGGGTCCGGGGAGCTGTTTTTT.

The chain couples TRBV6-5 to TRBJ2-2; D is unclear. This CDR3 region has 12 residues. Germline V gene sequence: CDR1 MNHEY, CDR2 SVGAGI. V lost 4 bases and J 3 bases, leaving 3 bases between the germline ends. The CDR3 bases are TGTGCCAGCAGTTCTTACACCGGGGAGCTGTTTTTT. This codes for CASSSYTGELFF.

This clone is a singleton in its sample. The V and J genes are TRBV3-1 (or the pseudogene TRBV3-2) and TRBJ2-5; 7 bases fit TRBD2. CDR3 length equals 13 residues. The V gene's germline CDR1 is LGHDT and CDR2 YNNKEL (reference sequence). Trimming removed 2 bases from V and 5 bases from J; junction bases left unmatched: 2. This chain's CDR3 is CASSQPGGETQYF. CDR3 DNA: TGTGCCAGCAGCCAACCCGGGGGGGAGACCCAGTACTTC.

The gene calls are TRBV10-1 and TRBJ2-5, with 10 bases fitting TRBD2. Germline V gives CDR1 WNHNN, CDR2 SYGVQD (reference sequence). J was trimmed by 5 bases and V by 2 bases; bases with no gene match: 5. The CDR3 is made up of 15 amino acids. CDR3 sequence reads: CASSEQLAGRETQYF. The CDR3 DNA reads TGCGCCAGCAGTGAGCAACTAGCGGGGCGGGAGACCCAGTACTTC.

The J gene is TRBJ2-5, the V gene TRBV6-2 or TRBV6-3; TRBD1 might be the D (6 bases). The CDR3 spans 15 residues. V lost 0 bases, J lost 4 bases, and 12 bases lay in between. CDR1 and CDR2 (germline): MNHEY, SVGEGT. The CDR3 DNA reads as TGTGCCAGCAGTTACTCTATGCAGGGGTCAGAGACCCAGTACTTC. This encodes CASSYSMQGSETQYF.

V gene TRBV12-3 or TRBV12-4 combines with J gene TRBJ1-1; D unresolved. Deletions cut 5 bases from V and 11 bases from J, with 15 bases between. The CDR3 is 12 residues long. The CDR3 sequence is CASSLLDSSAFF. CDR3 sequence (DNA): TGTGCCAGCAGTCTCTTGGACTCGTCGGCTTTCTTT.

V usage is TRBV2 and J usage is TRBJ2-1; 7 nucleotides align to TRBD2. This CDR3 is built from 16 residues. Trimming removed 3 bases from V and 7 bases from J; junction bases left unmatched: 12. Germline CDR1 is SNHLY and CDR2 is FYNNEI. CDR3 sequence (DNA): TGTGCCAGCAGTGAGATGGCGGGGGTTTCGGTTAATGAGCAGTTCTTC. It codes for CASSEMAGVSVNEQFF.

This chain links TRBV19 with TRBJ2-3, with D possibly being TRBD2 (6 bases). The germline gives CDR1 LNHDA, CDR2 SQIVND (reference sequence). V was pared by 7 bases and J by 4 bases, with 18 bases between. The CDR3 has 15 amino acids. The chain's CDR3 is CASKMAGTVADTQYF. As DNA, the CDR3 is TGTGCCAGTAAAATGGCGGGGACCGTAGCAGATACGCAGTATTTT.

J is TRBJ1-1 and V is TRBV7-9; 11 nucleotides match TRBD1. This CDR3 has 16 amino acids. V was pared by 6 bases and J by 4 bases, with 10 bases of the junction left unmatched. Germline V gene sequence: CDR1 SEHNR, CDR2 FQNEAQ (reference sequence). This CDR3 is CASSPDRGPLGTEAFF. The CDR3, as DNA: TGTGCCAGCAGTCCGGACAGGGGGCCTCTGGGCACTGAAGCTTTCTTT.

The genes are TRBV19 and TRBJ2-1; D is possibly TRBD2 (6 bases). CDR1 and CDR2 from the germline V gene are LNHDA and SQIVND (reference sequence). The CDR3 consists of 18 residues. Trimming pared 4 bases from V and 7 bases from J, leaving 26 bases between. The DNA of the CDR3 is TGTGCCAGTAGTACCGGACTAATCGGAGTGGGAGTCATGAATGAGCAGTTCTTC. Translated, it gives CASSTGLIGVGVMNEQFF.

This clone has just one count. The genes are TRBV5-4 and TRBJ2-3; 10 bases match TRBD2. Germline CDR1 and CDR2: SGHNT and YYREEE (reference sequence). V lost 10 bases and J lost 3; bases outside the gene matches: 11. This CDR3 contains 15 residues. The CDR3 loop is CAVRSGGAVTDTQYF. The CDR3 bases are TGTGCCGTGCGAAGCGGGGGGGCGGTAACAGATACGCAGTATTTT.

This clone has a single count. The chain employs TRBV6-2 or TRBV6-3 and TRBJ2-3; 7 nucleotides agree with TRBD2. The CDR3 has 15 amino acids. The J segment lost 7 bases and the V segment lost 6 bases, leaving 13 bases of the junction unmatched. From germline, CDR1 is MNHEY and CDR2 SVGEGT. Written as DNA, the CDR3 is TGTGCCAGCAGCCCTCGGACGGGGGGAGCAAATACGCAGTATTTT. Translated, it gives CASSPRTGGANTQYF.

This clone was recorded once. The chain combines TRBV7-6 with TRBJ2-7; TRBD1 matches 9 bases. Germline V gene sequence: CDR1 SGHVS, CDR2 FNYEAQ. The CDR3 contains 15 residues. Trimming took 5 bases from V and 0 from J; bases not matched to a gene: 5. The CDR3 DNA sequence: TGTGCCAGCAGCCGGACAGGGGACCTCTCCTACGAGCAGTACTTC. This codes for CASSRTGDLSYEQYF.

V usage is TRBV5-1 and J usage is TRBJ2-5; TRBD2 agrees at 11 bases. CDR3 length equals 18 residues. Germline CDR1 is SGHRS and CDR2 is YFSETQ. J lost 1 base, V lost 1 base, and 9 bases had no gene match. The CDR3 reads CASSLQRTSGFSQETQYF. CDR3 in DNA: TGCGCCAGCAGCTTGCAGAGGACTAGCGGGTTTAGCCAAGAGACCCAGTACTTC.

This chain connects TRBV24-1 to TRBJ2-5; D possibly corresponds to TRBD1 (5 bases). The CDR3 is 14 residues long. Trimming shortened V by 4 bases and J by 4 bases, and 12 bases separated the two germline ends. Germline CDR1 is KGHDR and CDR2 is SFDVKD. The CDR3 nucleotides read TGTGCCACCAGTGACGGTCTGGGGCGAGAGACCCAGTACTTC. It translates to CATSDGLGRETQYF.

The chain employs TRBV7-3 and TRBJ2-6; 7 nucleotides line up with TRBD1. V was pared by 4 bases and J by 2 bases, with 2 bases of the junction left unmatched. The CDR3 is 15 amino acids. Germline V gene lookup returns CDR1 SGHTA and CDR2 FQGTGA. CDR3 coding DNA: TGTGCCAGCAGCTCACAGGGGCCTGGGGCCAACGTCCTGACTTTC. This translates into CASSSQGPGANVLTF.

CDR3 sequence: CASSPGGYTEAFF. Written as DNA, the CDR3 is TGTGCCAGCAGCCCCGGGGGGTACACTGAAGCTTTCTTT. The V call is TRBV6-2 or TRBV6-3, the J call TRBJ1-1, with D tentatively TRBD1 (5 bases). The CDR3 is 13 residues long. V was trimmed by 6 bases and J by 3 bases, leaving 11 bases between them. Germline CDR1 reads MNHEY; CDR2 reads SVGEGT.

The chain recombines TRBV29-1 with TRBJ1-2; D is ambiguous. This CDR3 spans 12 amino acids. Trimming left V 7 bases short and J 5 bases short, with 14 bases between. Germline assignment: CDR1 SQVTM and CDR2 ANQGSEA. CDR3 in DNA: TGCAGCGCTACCGGTCTTACTTATGGCTACACCTTC. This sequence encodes CSATGLTYGYTF. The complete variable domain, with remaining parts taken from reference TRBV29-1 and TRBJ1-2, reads SAVISQKPSRDICQRGTSLTIQCQVDSQVTMMFWYRQQPGQSLTLIATANQGSEATYESGFVIDKFPISRPNLTFSTLTVSNMSPEDSSIYLCSATGLTYGYTFGSGTRLTVV.

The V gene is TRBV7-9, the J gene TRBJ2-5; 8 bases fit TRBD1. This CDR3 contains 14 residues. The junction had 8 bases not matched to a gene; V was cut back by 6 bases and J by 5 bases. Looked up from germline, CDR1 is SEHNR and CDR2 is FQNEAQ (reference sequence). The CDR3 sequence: CASRSGGVRETQYF. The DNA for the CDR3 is TGTGCCAGCAGATCAGGGGGCGTACGGGAGACCCAGTACTTC. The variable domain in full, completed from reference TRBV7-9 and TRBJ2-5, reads DTGVSQNPRHKITKRGQNVTFRCDPISEHNRLYWYRQTLGQGPEFLTYFQNEAQLEKSRLLSDRFSAERPKGSFSTLEIQRTEQGDSAMYLCASRSGGVRETQYFGPGTRLLVL.

In DNA, the CDR3 is TGTGCCAGCAGTCAGGGGACCCACGAGCAGTACTTC. This gives the protein CASSQGTHEQYF. J is TRBJ2-7 and V is TRBV6-2 or TRBV6-3; a weak D match, TRBD1 (6 bases). The CDR3 runs to 12 residues. Germline CDR1 reads MNHEY; CDR2 reads SVGEGT. V was pared by 5 bases and J by 5 bases, with 10 bases between.

This CDR3 reads CASSLKETGVREAFF. The CDR3 DNA follows: TGTGCCAGCAGCTTAAAGGAAACAGGGGTTAGGGAAGCTTTCTTT. The rearrangement links TRBV7-8 to TRBJ1-1, with TRBD1 matching over 7 bases. Germline values: CDR1 SGHVS, CDR2 FQNEAQ. This CDR3 has 15 residues. Unmatched junction bases numbered 11, after V lost 2 bases and J lost 8 bases.

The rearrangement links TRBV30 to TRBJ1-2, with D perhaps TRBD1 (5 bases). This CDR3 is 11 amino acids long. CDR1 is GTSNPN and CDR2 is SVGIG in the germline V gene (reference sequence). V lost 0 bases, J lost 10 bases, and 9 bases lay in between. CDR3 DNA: TGTGCCTGGAGTGTACCAGGGTACTACACCTTC. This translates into CAWSVPGYYTF.

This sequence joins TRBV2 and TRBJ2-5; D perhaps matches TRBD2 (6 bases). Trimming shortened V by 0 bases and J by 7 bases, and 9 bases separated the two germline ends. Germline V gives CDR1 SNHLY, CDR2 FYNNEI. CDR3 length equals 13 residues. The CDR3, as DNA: TGTGCCAGCAGTGAAGCGCACGGGAGGACCCAGTACTTC. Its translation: CASSEAHGRTQYF.

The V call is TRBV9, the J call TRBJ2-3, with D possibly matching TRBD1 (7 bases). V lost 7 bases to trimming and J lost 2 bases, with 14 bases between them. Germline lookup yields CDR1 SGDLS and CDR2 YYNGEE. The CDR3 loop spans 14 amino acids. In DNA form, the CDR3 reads TGTGCCAGCTCTCAGGGGGGTTCCACAGATACGCAGTATTTT. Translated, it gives CASSQGGSTDTQYF.

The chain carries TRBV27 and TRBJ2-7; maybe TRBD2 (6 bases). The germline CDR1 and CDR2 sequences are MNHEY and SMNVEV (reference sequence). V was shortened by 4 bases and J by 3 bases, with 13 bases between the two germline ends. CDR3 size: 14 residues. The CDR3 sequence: CASSYRRGLYEQYF. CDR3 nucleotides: TGTGCCAGCAGTTACCGGCGGGGCCTCTACGAGCAGTACTTC.

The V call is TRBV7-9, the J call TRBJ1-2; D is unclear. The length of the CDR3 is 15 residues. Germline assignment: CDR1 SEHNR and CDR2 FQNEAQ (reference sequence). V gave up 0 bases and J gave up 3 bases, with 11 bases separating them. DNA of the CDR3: TGTGCCAGCAGCTTAGCGCTCGGGGTTGACTATGGCTACACCTTC. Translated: CASSLALGVDYGYTF.

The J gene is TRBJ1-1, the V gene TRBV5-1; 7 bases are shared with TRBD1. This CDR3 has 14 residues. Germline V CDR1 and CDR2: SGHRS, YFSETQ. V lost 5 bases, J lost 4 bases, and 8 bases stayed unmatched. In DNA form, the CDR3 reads TGCGCCAGCAGTTCAGGGGGACAAGGCACTGAAGCTTTCTTT. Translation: CASSSGGQGTEAFF.

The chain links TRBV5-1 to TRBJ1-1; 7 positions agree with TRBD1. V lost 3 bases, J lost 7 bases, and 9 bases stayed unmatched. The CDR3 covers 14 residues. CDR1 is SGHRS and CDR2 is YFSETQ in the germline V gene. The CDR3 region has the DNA TGCGCCAGCAGCTCCCGGGACAGCCTTCTTGAAGCTTTCTTT. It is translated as CASSSRDSLLEAFF.

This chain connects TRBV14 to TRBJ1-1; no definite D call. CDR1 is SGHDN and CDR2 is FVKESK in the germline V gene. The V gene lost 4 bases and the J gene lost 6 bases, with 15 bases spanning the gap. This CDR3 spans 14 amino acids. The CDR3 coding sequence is TGTGCCAGCAGCCTCACCGGGGAGGCGGCTGAAGCTTTCTTT. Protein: CASSLTGEAAEAFF.

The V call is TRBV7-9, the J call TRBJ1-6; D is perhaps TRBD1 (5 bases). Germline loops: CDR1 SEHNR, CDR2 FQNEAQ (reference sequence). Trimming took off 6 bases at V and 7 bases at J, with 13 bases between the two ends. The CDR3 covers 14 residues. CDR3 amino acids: CASSPDSRNSPLHF. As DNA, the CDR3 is TGTGCCAGCAGTCCAGACAGCCGCAATTCACCCCTCCACTTT.

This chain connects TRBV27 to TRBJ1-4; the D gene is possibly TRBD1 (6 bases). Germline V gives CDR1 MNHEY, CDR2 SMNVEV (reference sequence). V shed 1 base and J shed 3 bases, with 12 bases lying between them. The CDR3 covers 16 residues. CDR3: CASSLYPGQPNEKLFF. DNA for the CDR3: TGTGCCAGCAGTTTATACCCCGGACAGCCTAATGAAAAACTGTTTTTT. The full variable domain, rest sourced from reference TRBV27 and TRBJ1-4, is EAQVTQNPRYLITVTGKKLTVTCSQNMNHEYMSWYRQDPGLGLRQIYYSMNVEVTDKGDVPEGYKVSRKEKRNFPLILESPSPNQTSLYFCASSLYPGQPNEKLFFGSGTQLSVL.

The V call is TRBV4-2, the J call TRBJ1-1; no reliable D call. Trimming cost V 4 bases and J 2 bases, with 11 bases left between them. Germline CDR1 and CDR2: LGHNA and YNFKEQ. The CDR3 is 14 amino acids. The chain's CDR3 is CASSRVDSNTEAFF. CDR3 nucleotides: TGTGCCAGCAGCCGAGTTGACTCTAACACTGAAGCTTTCTTT.